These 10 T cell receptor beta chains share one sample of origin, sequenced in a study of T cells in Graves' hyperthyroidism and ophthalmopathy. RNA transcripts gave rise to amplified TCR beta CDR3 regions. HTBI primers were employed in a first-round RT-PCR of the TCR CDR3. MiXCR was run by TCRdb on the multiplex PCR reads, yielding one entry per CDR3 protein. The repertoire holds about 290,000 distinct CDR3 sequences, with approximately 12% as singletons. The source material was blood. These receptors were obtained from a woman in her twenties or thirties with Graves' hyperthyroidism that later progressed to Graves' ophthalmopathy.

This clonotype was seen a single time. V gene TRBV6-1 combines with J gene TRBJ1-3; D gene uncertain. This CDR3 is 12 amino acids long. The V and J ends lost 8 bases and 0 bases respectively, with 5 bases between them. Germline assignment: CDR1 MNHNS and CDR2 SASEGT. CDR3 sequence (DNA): TGTGCCAGCGAGCGCTCTGGAAACACCATATATTTT. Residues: CASERSGNTIYF.

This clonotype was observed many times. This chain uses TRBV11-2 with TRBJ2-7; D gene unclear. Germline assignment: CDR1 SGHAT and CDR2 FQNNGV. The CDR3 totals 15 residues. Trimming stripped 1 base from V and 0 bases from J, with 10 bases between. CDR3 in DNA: TGTGCCAGCAGCTTAGGCCCCATGAGCTCCTACGAGCAGTACTTC. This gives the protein CASSLGPMSSYEQYF. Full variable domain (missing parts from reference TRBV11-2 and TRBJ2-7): EAGVAQSPRYKIIEKRQSVAFWCNPISGHATLYWYQQILGQGPKLLIQFQNNGVVDDSQLPKDRFSAERLKGVDSTLKIQPAKLEDSAVYLCASSLGPMSSYEQYFGPGTRLTVT.

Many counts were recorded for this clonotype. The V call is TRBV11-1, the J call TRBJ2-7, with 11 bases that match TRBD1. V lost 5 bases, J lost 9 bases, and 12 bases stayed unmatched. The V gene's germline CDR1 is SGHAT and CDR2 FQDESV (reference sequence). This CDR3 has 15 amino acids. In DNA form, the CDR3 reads TGTGCCAGCAGCAAGTCGGGACAGGGGGAGCTCTGGCAGTACTTC. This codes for CASSKSGQGELWQYF.

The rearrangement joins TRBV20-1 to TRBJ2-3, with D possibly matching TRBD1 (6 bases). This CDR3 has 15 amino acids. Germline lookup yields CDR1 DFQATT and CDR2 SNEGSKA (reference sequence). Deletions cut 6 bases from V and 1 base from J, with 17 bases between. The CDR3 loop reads CSAGGVGRGTDTQYF. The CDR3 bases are TGCAGTGCAGGGGGAGTCGGCAGGGGCACAGATACGCAGTATTTT.

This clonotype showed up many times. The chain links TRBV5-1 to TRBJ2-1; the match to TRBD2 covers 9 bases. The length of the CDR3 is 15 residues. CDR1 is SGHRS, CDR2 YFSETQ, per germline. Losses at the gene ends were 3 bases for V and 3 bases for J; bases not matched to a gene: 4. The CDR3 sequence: CASSSSGTHYNEQFF. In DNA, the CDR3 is TGCGCCAGCAGCTCTAGCGGGACCCACTACAATGAGCAGTTCTTC. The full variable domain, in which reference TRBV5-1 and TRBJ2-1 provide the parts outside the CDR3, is KAGVTQTPRYLIKTRGQQVTLSCSPISGHRSVSWYQQTPGQGLQFLFEYFSETQRNKGNFPGRFSGRQFSNSRSEMNVSTLELGDSALYLCASSSSGTHYNEQFFGPGTRLTVL.

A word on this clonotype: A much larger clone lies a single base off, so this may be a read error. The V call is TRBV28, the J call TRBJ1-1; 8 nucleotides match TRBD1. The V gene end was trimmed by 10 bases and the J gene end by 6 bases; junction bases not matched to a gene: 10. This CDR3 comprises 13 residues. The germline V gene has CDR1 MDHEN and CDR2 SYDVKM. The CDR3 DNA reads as TGTGCCATCAGGACAGGGTTGGGCGCTGAAGCTTTCTTT. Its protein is CAIRTGLGAEAFF.

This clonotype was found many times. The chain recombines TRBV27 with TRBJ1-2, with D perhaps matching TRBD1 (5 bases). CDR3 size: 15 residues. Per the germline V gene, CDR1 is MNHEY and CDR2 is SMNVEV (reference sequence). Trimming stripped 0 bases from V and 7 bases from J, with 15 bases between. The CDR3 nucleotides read TGTGCCAGCAGTTTATCGGAATCGACAGTTGGTGGCTACACCTTC. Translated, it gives CASSLSESTVGGYTF.

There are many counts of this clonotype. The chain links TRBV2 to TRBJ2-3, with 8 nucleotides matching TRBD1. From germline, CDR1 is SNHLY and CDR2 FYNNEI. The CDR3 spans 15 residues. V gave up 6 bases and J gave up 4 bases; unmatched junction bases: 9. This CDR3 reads CASRIGTGRADTQYF. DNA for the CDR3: TGTGCCAGCAGAATAGGGACAGGCAGGGCAGATACGCAGTATTTT.

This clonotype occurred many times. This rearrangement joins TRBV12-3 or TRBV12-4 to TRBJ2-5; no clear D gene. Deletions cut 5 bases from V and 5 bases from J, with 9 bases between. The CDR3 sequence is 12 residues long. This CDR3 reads CASSGRAETQYF. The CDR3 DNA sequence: TGTGCCAGCAGTGGAAGGGCGGAGACCCAGTACTTC.

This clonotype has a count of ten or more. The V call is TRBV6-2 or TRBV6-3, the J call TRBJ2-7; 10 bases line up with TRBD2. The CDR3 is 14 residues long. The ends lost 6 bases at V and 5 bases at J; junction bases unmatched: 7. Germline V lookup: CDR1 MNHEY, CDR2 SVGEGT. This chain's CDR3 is CASRRAGGGHEQYF. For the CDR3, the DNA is TGTGCCAGCAGACGAGCGGGAGGGGGCCACGAGCAGTACTTC.